Listed below are T cell receptor beta chains from one sample, sequenced in a study of T-cell memory formation after mild COVID-19. TCRdb processed the 5' RACE reads anew with MiXCR; each CDR3 protein has one entry. The sample comprises about 180,000 distinct CDR3 sequences, 15% to 20% of which are singletons, and just over 2% rests with the top ten. Material: PBMCs or a T cell subset sorted from them (not recorded which). These receptors came from an adult woman who had mild COVID-19 (a few samples of this study predate the infection). Cell type and time point are not known. CDR3s include the opening cysteine and the closing phenylalanine or tryptophan. Fields, in order: CDR3 DNA, CDR3 protein, clone size, D gene, V gene, J gene. The D gene is left open where the match is weak. Not every row has a clone size; where given, it reads once, few, many or a size class.

CDR3 DNA: TGCGCCAGCAGCTTGGCCAGGGGGCGAAATGAGCAGTTCTTC; CDR3 protein: CASSLARGRNEQFF; clone size: many; D gene: TRBD1; V gene: TRBV5-1; J gene: TRBJ2-1
CDR3 DNA: TGTGCCAGCAGAGGTCATAGGATACAAGGGGGTGAAAAACTGTTTTTT; CDR3 protein: CASRGHRIQGGEKLFF; clone size: NA; D gene: NA; V gene: TRBV12-3/TRBV12-4; J gene: TRBJ1-4
CDR3 DNA: TGTGCCAGCAGCTTAGTCCGCAGCTACGAGCAGTACTTC; CDR3 protein: CASSLVRSYEQYF; clone size: NA; D gene: NA; V gene: TRBV11-2; J gene: TRBJ2-7
CDR3 DNA: TGCAGTGCCCGGCGGACTCCGAGCTCCTACGAGCAGTACTTC; CDR3 protein: CSARRTPSSYEQYF; clone size: many; D gene: NA; V gene: TRBV20-1; J gene: TRBJ2-7
CDR3 DNA: TGTGCCAGCAGTTACGAAAGACTAGCGGGATGGGATGAGCAGTTCTTC; CDR3 protein: CASSYERLAGWDEQFF; clone size: many; D gene: TRBD2; V gene: TRBV6-6; J gene: TRBJ2-1
CDR3 DNA: TGTGCCAGCAGCTTGGAGGGTTTGTCCTACAATGAGCAGTTCTTC; CDR3 protein: CASSLEGLSYNEQFF; clone size: NA; D gene: NA; V gene: TRBV7-9; J gene: TRBJ2-1
CDR3 DNA: TGTGCCAGCAGCTTAAGCCGACACCTGGGGACCCAGTACTTC; CDR3 protein: CASSLSRHLGTQYF; clone size: NA; D gene: NA; V gene: TRBV7-9; J gene: TRBJ2-5
CDR3 DNA: TGTGCCAGCAGTCGACAGGGGGCCAATTCACCCCTCCACTTT; CDR3 protein: CASSRQGANSPLHF; clone size: NA; D gene: TRBD1; V gene: TRBV6-5; J gene: TRBJ1-6
CDR3 DNA: TGTGCCAGCAGTTACCGGGCGGGGGGCTTCACTGGGGAGACCCAGTACTTC; CDR3 protein: CASSYRAGGFTGETQYF; clone size: many; D gene: TRBD2; V gene: TRBV6-6; J gene: TRBJ2-5
CDR3 DNA: TGTGCCAGCAGCCTTGGGACAGCCGGGGAGCTGTTTTTT; CDR3 protein: CASSLGTAGELFF; clone size: NA; D gene: TRBD1; V gene: TRBV12-3/TRBV12-4; J gene: TRBJ2-2
CDR3 DNA: TGTGCCAGCAGTTTTAGACAGCCTATATACAATGAGCAGTTCTTC; CDR3 protein: CASSFRQPIYNEQFF; clone size: few; D gene: NA; V gene: TRBV12-3/TRBV12-4; J gene: TRBJ2-1
CDR3 DNA: TGTGCCAGCAGCCTGGACAGGGGCGATGAGCAGTTCTTC; CDR3 protein: CASSLDRGDEQFF; clone size: few; D gene: TRBD1; V gene: TRBV7-2; J gene: TRBJ2-1
CDR3 DNA: TGTGCCAGCAGCCAAACGGGGGGGCGTTTCACTGAAGCTTTCTTT; CDR3 protein: CASSQTGGRFTEAFF; clone size: NA; D gene: NA; V gene: TRBV3-1; J gene: TRBJ1-1
CDR3 DNA: TGTGCCAGCAGCGTCGCGACTTGGGAGACCCAGTACTTC; CDR3 protein: CASSVATWETQYF; clone size: NA; D gene: NA; V gene: TRBV7-9; J gene: TRBJ2-5
CDR3 DNA: TGTGCCAGCAGTGTACTAACCCCTCAAGAGACCCAGTACTTC; CDR3 protein: CASSVLTPQETQYF; clone size: NA; D gene: NA; V gene: TRBV6-1; J gene: TRBJ2-5
CDR3 DNA: TGTGCCAGCAGTGATGTAGGGATCACAGATACGCAGTATTTT; CDR3 protein: CASSDVGITDTQYF; clone size: NA; D gene: NA; V gene: TRBV25-1; J gene: TRBJ2-3
CDR3 DNA: TGCAGTGCTAGAGAGGGGACTAGCGGCCTCGGGACCCAGTACTTC; CDR3 protein: CSAREGTSGLGTQYF; clone size: many; D gene: TRBD2; V gene: TRBV20-1; J gene: TRBJ2-5
CDR3 DNA: TGTGCCAGCAACCGCCTATACGAGCAGTTCTTC; CDR3 protein: CASNRLYEQFF; clone size: NA; D gene: NA; V gene: TRBV25-1; J gene: TRBJ2-1
CDR3 DNA: TGTGCCAGCTCAAGGGGCGCCGATGATGAAAAACTGTTTTTT; CDR3 protein: CASSRGADDEKLFF; clone size: few; D gene: NA; V gene: TRBV18; J gene: TRBJ1-4
CDR3 DNA: TGTGCCAGCAGCTTGGAATGGGACACCTCCTACAATGAGCAGTTCTTC; CDR3 protein: CASSLEWDTSYNEQFF; clone size: NA; D gene: NA; V gene: TRBV5-4; J gene: TRBJ2-1
CDR3 DNA: TGTGCCAGCAGGAAGGAGGTCGGAGGGCGGAATGAGCAGTTCTTC; CDR3 protein: CASRKEVGGRNEQFF; clone size: NA; D gene: NA; V gene: TRBV7-9; J gene: TRBJ2-1
CDR3 DNA: TGCAGTGCTCCGAATGACAGGGATAATTCACCCCTCCACTTT; CDR3 protein: CSAPNDRDNSPLHF; clone size: NA; D gene: TRBD1; V gene: TRBV20-1; J gene: TRBJ1-6
CDR3 DNA: TGTGCCAGCAGTTTATCTGAGCAGTTCTTC; CDR3 protein: CASSLSEQFF; clone size: few; D gene: NA; V gene: TRBV28; J gene: TRBJ2-1
CDR3 DNA: TGCAGCGTGGGACAGGGGTTCGGATCATCCGGGGAGCTGTTTTTT; CDR3 protein: CSVGQGFGSSGELFF; clone size: few; D gene: TRBD1; V gene: TRBV29-1; J gene: TRBJ2-2
CDR3 DNA: TGTGCCAGCTGTCAATCCGGTTCCTACAATGAGCAGTTCTTC; CDR3 protein: CASCQSGSYNEQFF; clone size: few; D gene: NA; V gene: TRBV11-2; J gene: TRBJ2-1
CDR3 DNA: TGTGCCTGTAGCGGGGGGATAGTCACAGATACGCAGTATTTT; CDR3 protein: CACSGGIVTDTQYF; clone size: few; D gene: TRBD2; V gene: TRBV11-2; J gene: TRBJ2-3
CDR3 DNA: TGTGCCAGCAGTACAGGGGGCTCATCCTACGAGCAGTACTTC; CDR3 protein: CASSTGGSSYEQYF; clone size: few; D gene: TRBD1; V gene: TRBV12-3/TRBV12-4; J gene: TRBJ2-7
CDR3 DNA: TGCAGTGCTTCGGGACAGGGGTTCCACGAGCAGTACTTC; CDR3 protein: CSASGQGFHEQYF; clone size: NA; D gene: TRBD1; V gene: TRBV20-1; J gene: TRBJ2-7
CDR3 DNA: TGCGCCAGCAGTCTGAAGGTGACAGGGAGCCACAATGAGCAGTTCTTC; CDR3 protein: CASSLKVTGSHNEQFF; clone size: NA; D gene: TRBD1; V gene: TRBV23-1; J gene: TRBJ2-1
CDR3 DNA: TGTGCCAGCAGCTCCTCCGGGACTAGCGGATACTACGAGCAGTACTTC; CDR3 protein: CASSSSGTSGYYEQYF; clone size: NA; D gene: TRBD2; V gene: TRBV9; J gene: TRBJ2-7
CDR3 DNA: TGTGCCAGCAGCGCCCTCGGGACTAGCGGGGATTACCAAGAGACCCAGTACTTC; CDR3 protein: CASSALGTSGDYQETQYF; clone size: once; D gene: TRBD2; V gene: TRBV9; J gene: TRBJ2-5
CDR3 DNA: TGTGCCAGCAGCCGTGGGCAAGGGGCATTGGCCGGGGAGCTGTTTTTT; CDR3 protein: CASSRGQGALAGELFF; clone size: NA; D gene: NA; V gene: TRBV7-8; J gene: TRBJ2-2
CDR3 DNA: TGTGCCAGCAGTTACTCCGGGACAGCCTCCTCCTACGAGCAGTACTTC; CDR3 protein: CASSYSGTASSYEQYF; clone size: once; D gene: TRBD1; V gene: TRBV6-5; J gene: TRBJ2-7